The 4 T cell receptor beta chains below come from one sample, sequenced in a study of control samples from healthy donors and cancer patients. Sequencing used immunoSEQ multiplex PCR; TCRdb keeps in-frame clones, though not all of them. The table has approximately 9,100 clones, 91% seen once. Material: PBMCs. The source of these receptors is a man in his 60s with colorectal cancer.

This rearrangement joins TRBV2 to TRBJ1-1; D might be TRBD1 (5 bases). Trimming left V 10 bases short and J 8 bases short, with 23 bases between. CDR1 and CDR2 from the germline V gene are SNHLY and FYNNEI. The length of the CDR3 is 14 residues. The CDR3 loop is CANSLDGPPGEAFF. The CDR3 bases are TGTGCCAACTCCCTAGACGGGCCCCCAGGGGAAGCTTTCTTT.

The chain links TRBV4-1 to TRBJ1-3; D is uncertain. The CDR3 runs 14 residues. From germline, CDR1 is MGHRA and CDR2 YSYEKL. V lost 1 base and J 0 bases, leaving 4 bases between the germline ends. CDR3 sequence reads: CASSQVTSGNTIYF. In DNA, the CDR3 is TGCGCCAGCAGCCAAGTTACCTCTGGAAACACCATATATTTT.

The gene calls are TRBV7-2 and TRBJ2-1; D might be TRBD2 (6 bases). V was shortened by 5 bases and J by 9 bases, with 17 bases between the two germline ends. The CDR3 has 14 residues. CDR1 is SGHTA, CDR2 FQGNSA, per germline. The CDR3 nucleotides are TGTGCCAGCAGCGCACAGTTTACACTAGCTGAGCAGTTCTTC. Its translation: CASSAQFTLAEQFF.

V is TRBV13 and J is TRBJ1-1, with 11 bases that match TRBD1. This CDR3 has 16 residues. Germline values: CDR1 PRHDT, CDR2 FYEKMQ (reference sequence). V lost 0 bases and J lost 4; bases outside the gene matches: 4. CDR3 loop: CASSLGDRGLGTEAFF. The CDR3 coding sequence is TGTGCCAGCAGCTTAGGGGACAGGGGGCTCGGCACTGAAGCTTTCTTT.